Listed here are 10 T cell receptor beta chains from one sample, sequenced in a study of OX40 agonist ivuxolimab in advanced cancers. Library prep was done by the immunoSEQ multiplex PCR assay. Imported from immuneACCESS, the table was reduced by TCRdb to in-frame sequences with V and J called. These copies leave out some clones; in studies compared against another copy, an unresolved V gene accounts for under half, and the cause of the remainder is not known. The sample data list around 76,000 clones, and 70% to 90% of these were observed just once. The ten largest clonotypes hold 5.5% to 7% of the sample. Sequences were derived from CD4+ or CD8+ T cells sorted from blood, sampled in a trial of the OX40 agonist ivuxolimab. The receptor set was obtained from an adult with an advanced solid tumor such as melanoma, head and neck, liver or kidney cancer.

This sequence joins TRBV18 and TRBJ2-7; TRBD1 matches 12 bases. Germline trimming cut 3 bases from V and 2 bases from J; bases unmatched to any gene: 11. The CDR3 has 18 residues. CDR1 is KGHSH, CDR2 LQKENI, per germline. In DNA, the CDR3 is TGTGCCAGCTCACCCCGAGGGACAGGGGGCAAACCTACCTACGAGCAGTACGTC. Translated: CASSPRGTGGKPTYEQYV.

This chain links TRBV5-6 with TRBJ2-5, with 10 bases that match TRBD2. Per the germline V gene, CDR1 is SGHDT and CDR2 is YYEEEE. The CDR3 is 11 residues long. With V trimmed by 7 bases and J by 13 bases, 7 bases remained unmatched. Written as DNA, the CDR3 is TGTGCCAGCCATAGCGGGGGGCAACTGTACTTC. Protein sequence: CASHSGGQLYF.

The chain joins TRBV4-3 to TRBJ2-3; D is uncertain. CDR1 and CDR2 (germline): LGHNA, YSLEER. Deletions cut 2 bases from V and 11 bases from J, with 14 bases between. The CDR3 covers 13 residues. This CDR3 is CASSQWTGQEQYF. In DNA form, the CDR3 reads TGCGCCAGCAGCCAATGGACCGGCCAGGAGCAGTATTTT.

The chain uses TRBV18 and TRBJ2-5, with D uncertain. Germline-derived CDR1 and CDR2 are KGHSH and LQKENI. Trimming shortened V by 3 bases and J by 3 bases, and 8 bases separated the two germline ends. CDR3 length: 13 amino acids. The CDR3 spells CASSPGQKETQYF. The CDR3 nucleotides are TGTGCCAGCTCACCCGGCCAGAAAGAGACCCAGTACTTC.

This clone has more than one count but fewer than ten. The chain uses TRBV21-1 and TRBJ2-7; TRBD2, the D gene given by the table, was not confirmed from the DNA. TRBV21-1 is an annotated pseudogene. This CDR3 comprises 19 residues. CDR3 region: CASSTLPSKREGPSYEQYF. The CDR3, as DNA: TGTGCCAGCAGCACGTTACCTTCTAAGCGGGAGGGCCCTTCCTACGAGCAGTACTTC.

The CDR3, as DNA: TGTGCCACCCCAGGGGCTACCCAAGAGACCCAGTACTTC. Translated, it gives CATPGATQETQYF. The chain links TRBV10-3 to TRBJ2-5, with a possible D match to TRBD1 (6 bases). Germline CDR1 reads ENHRY; CDR2 reads SYGVKD. The CDR3 totals 13 residues. V gave up 10 bases and J gave up 1 base, with 13 bases separating them.

The J gene is TRBJ2-7, the V gene TRBV7-8; possible D gene TRBD2, 6 bases. The CDR3 length is 16 residues. Germline loops: CDR1 SGHVS, CDR2 FQNEAQ. Deletions cut 4 bases from V and 0 bases from J, with 16 bases between. CDR3 DNA: TGTGCCAGCAGCTCCCCGGGACTGGTGAGCTCCTACGAGCAGTACTTC. It translates to CASSSPGLVSSYEQYF.

V is TRBV14 and J is TRBJ2-2, with no clear D. Germline CDR1 reads SGHDN; CDR2 reads FVKESK. V gave up 0 bases and J gave up 3 bases, with 8 bases separating them. The CDR3 is 15 residues long. The CDR3 DNA is TGTGCCAGCAGCCAAGATAGGCGTTACACCGGGGAGCTGTTTTTT. Its protein product is CASSQDRRYTGELFF.

The chain is built from TRBV6-1 and TRBJ1-2, with D perhaps matching TRBD1 (5 bases). The CDR3 is made up of 13 amino acids. The germline gives CDR1 MNHNS, CDR2 SASEGT. Deletions cut 2 bases from V and 9 bases from J, with 13 bases between. CDR3 DNA sequence: TGTGCCAGCAGTGAAATATCGCAGGGACGCTACACCTTC. Residues: CASSEISQGRYTF.

This chain joins TRBV7-9 and TRBJ2-7, with D hard to call. Germline V CDR1 and CDR2: SEHNR, FQNEAQ (reference sequence). Between the trimmed V and J ends, which lost 4 bases and 3 bases, there was a span of 16 bases. The CDR3 is made up of 15 amino acids. In DNA, the CDR3 is TGTGCCAGCAGCTCACCGTCAGACTCCCTCTACGAGCAGTACTTC. Translated, it gives CASSSPSDSLYEQYF.